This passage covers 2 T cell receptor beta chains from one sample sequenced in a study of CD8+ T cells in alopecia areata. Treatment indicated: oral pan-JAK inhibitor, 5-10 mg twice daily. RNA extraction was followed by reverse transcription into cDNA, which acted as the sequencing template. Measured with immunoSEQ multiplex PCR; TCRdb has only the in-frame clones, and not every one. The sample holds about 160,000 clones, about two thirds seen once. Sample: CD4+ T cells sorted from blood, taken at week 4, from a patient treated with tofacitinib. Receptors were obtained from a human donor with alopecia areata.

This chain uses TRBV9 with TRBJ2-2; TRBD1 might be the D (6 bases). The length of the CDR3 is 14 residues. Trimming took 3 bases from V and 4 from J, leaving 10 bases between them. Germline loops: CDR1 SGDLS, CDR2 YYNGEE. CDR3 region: CASSAQTGTGELFF. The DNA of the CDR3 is TGTGCCAGCAGCGCCCAGACAGGCACCGGGGAGCTGTTTTTT.

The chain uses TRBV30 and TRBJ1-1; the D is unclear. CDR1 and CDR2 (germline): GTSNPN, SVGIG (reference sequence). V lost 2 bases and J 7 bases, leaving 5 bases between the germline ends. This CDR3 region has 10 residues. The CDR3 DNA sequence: TGTGCCTGGAGTCGGAGTGAAGCTTTCTTT. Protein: CAWSRSEAFF.